One sample yielded the 2 T cell receptor beta chains listed below, sequenced in a study of tumor-infiltrating lymphocytes in primary liver carcinoma. TCR beta cDNA was reverse-transcribed from around 0.55 ug of total RNA. The reaction used a constant-region primer and ProtoScript II reverse transcriptase. Each TCR beta library was derived from three nested multiplex PCR rounds that employed slightly modified ARM-PCR. Researchers ran the first two PCR rounds for approximately 10 cycles each with TRBV1-TRBV30 forward primers and a C-beta reverse primer. From the multiplex PCR reads, TCRdb called clonotypes with MiXCR, one entry per CDR3 protein. The sample yields 250,000 to 350,000 distinct CDR3 sequences, approximately 54% seen once. The authors took blood RNA from unsorted whole blood and also extracted germline DNA. Sequences were obtained from peripheral blood. Receptors originate from a woman in her twenties or thirties with primary liver carcinoma and hepatitis B virus infection.

This clonotype appeared many times. The chain has TRBV11-2 and TRBJ2-1, with no clear D. Germline lookup yields CDR1 SGHAT and CDR2 FQNNGV. V lost 2 bases to trimming and J lost 5 bases, with 7 bases between them. The CDR3 is made up of 13 amino acids. CDR3 sequence (DNA): TGTGCCAGCAGCTTAAGCTTTAACAATGAGCAGTTCTTC. Its translation: CASSLSFNNEQFF. The full variable domain, in which reference TRBV11-2 and TRBJ2-1 provide the parts outside the CDR3, is EAGVAQSPRYKIIEKRQSVAFWCNPISGHATLYWYQQILGQGPKLLIQFQNNGVVDDSQLPKDRFSAERLKGVDSTLKIQPAKLEDSAVYLCASSLSFNNEQFFGPGTRLTVL.

A remark on this clonotype: The junction departs from the called germline gene at one end, perhaps through a read error. CDR3 DNA sequence: TGTGCCAGCAGTTTATTTGGTGGCTATGTCTACACCTTC. It translates to CASSLFGGYVYTF. The gene calls are TRBV12-5 and TRBJ1-2; D not certain. The CDR3 loop spans 13 amino acids. Looked up from germline, CDR1 is LGHNT and CDR2 is FRNRAP.